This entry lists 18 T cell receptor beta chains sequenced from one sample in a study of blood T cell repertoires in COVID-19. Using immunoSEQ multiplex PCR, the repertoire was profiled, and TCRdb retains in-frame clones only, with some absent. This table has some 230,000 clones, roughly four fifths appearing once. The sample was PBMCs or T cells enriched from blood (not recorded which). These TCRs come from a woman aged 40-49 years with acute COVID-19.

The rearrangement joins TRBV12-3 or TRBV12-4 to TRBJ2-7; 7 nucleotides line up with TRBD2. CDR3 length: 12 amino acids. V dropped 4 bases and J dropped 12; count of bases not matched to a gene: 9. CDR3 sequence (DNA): TGTGCCAGCAGTTCCGGGACTATCCTAAGGTACTTC. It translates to CASSSGTILRYF.

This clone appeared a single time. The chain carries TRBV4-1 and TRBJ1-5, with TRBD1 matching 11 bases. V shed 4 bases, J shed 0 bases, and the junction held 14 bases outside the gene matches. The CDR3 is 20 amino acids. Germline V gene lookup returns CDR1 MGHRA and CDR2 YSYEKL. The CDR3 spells CASSLGPPGQGGYSNQPQHF. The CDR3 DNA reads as TGCGCCAGCAGCCTTGGGCCACCGGGACAGGGGGGATATAGCAATCAGCCCCAGCATTTT.

DNA for the CDR3: TGTGCCAGCAATCAACAGGGGGCCGAGACCCAGTACTTC. This codes for CASNQQGAETQYF. The rearrangement uses TRBV2 and TRBJ2-5; TRBD1 agrees at 9 bases. The CDR3 is 13 residues long. Per the germline V gene, CDR1 is SNHLY and CDR2 is FYNNEI. Trimming at V came to 7 bases and at J to 5 bases, leaving 5 bases not matched to a gene.

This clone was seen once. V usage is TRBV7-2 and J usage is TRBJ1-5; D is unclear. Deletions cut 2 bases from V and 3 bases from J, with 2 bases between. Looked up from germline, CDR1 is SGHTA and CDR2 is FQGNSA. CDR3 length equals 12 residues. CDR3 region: CASSLLNQPQHF. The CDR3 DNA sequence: TGTGCCAGCAGCTTACTCAATCAGCCCCAGCATTTT.

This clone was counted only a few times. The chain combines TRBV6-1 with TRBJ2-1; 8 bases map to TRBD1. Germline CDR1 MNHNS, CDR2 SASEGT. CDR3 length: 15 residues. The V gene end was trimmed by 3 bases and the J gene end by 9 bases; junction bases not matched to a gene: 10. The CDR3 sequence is CASSETGQGLSEQFF. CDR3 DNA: TGTGCCAGCAGTGAGACCGGACAGGGATTGAGTGAGCAGTTCTTC.

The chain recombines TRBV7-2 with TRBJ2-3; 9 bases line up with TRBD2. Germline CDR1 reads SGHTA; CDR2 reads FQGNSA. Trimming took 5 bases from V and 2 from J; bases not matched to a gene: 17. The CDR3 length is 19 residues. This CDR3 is CASSQTSTPGLAVTDTQYF. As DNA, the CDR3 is TGTGCCAGCAGCCAGACCTCAACCCCGGGACTAGCCGTCACAGATACGCAGTATTTT.

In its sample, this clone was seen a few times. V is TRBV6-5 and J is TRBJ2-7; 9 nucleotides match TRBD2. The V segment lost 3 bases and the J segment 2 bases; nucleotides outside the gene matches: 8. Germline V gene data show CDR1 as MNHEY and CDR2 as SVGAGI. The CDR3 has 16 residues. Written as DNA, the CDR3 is TGTGCCAGCAGTTATAGAGGACTAGCGCGGACCTACGAGCAGTACTTC. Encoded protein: CASSYRGLARTYEQYF.

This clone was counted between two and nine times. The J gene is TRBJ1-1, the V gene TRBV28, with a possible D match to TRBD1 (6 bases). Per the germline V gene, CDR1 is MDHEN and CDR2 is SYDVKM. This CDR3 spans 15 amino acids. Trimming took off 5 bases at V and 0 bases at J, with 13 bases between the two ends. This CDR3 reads CASSRPDRMNTEAFF. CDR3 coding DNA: TGTGCCAGCAGTCGACCGGACAGAATGAACACTGAAGCTTTCTTT. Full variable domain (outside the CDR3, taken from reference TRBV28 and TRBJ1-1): DVKVTQSSRYLVKRTGEKVFLECVQDMDHENMFWYRQDPGLGLRLIYFSYDVKMKEKGDIPEGYSVSREKKERFSLILESASTNQTSMYLCASSRPDRMNTEAFFGQGTRLTVV.

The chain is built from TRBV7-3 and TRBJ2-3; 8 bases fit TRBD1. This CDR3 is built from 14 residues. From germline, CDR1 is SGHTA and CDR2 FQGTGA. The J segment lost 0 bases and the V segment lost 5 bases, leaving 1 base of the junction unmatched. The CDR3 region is CASSPGGSTDTQYF. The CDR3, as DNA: TGTGCCAGCAGCCCAGGGGGCAGCACAGATACGCAGTATTTT.

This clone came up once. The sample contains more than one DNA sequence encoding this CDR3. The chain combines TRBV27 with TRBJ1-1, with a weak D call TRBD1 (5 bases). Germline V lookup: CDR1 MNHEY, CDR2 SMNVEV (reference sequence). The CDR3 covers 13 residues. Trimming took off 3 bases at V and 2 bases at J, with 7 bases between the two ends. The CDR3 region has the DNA TGTGCCAGCAGTTTGACAGAAAACACTGAAGCTTTCTTT. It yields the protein CASSLTENTEAFF.

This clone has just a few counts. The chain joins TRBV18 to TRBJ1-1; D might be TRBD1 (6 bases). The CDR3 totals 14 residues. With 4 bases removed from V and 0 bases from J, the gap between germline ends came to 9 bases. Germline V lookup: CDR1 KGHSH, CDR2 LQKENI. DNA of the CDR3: TGTGCCAGCTCACTCGGACAGATGAACACTGAAGCTTTCTTT. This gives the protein CASSLGQMNTEAFF. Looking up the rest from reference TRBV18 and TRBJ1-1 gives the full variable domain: NAGVMQNPRHLVRRRGQEARLRCSPMKGHSHVYWYRQLPEEGLKFMVYLQKENIIDESGMPKERFSAEFPKEGPSILRIQQVVRGDSAAYFCASSLGQMNTEAFFGQGTRLTVV.

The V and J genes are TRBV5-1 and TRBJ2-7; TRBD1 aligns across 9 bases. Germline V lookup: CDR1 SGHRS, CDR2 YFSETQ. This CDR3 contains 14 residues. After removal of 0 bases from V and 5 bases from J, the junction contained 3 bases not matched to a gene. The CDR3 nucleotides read TGCGCCAGCAGCTTGGATGGACAGGGGAACGAGCAGTACTTC. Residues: CASSLDGQGNEQYF.

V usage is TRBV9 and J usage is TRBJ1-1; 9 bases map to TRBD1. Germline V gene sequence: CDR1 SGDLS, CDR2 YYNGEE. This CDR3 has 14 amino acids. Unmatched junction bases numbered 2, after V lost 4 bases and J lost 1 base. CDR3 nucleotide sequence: TGTGCCAGCAGCAAGGGACAGGGGAACACTGAAGCTTTCTTT. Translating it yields CASSKGQGNTEAFF.

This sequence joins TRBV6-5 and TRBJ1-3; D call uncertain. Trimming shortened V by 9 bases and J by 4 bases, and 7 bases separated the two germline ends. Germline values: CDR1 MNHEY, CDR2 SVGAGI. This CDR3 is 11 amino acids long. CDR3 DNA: TGTGCCAGTCTCGGGGGAAACACCATATATTTT. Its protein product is CASLGGNTIYF.

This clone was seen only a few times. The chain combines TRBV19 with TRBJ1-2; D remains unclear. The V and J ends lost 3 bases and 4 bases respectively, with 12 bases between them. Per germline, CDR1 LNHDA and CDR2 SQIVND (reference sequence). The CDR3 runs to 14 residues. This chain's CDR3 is CASSILPRIYGYTF. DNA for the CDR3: TGTGCCAGTAGTATCCTCCCCAGGATCTATGGCTACACCTTC.

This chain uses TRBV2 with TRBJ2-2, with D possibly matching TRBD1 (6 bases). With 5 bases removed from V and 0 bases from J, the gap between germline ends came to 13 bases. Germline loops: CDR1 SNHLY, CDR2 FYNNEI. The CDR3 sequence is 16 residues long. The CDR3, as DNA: TGTGCCAGCAGTTACCAAGGGGGTCCGAACACCGGGGAGCTGTTTTTT. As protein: CASSYQGGPNTGELFF.

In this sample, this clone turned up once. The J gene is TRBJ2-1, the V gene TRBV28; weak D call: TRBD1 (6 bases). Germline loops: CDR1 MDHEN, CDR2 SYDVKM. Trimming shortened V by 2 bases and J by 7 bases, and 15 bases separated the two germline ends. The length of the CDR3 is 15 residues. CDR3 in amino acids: CASSLGSGELNEQFF. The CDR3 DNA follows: TGTGCCAGCAGTTTAGGGTCAGGGGAACTGAATGAGCAGTTCTTC.

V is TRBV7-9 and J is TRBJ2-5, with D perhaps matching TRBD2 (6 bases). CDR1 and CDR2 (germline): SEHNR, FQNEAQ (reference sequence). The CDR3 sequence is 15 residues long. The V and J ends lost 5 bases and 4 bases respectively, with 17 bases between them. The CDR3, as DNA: TGTGCCAGCAGCCCCCCCCGGAGGGTGGGAGAGACCCAGTACTTC. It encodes CASSPPRRVGETQYF.